This T cell receptor (beta chain) was found in a study of graft-versus-host responses after intestinal transplantation. Concerning this clone: What it recognizes is unknown.

The CDR3 is 17 amino acids. Germline V lookup: CDR1 MGHDK, CDR2 SYGVNS. Trimming took 3 bases from V and 0 from J; bases not matched to a gene: 9. Sequenced by immunoSEQ multiplex PCR; TCRdb stores in-frame clones only, minus some. Here the sample spans tens of thousands of clones, approximately 88% being singletons. This chain uses TRBV25-1 with TRBJ2-3, with 7 bases aligning to TRBD2. Here the sequenced sample was unstimulated CD4+ T cells sorted from spleen or lymph node cells, taken before transplant. This sequence originates from a human donor who was the organ donor for an intestinal transplant. CDR3 amino acids: CASSDPRSGVSTDTQYF. CDR3 bases: TGTGCCAGCAGTGACCCGAGGAGCGGGGTTAGCACAGATACGCAGTATTTT.